This is a list of T cell receptor beta chains from one sample in a study of OX40 agonist ivuxolimab in advanced cancers. Some clones are missing from TCRdb's copy, which holds only in-frame ones; the method was immunoSEQ multiplex PCR. The repertoire has about 79,000 clones, 92% of them found once; the top ten carry 0.5% to 0.6%. The specimen was CD4+ or CD8+ T cells sorted from blood, collected in a trial of the OX40 agonist ivuxolimab. The origin of the receptors is an adult with an advanced solid tumor such as melanoma, head and neck, liver or kidney cancer. Each CDR3 is given with its conserved first and last residue. The D gene is left open where the match is weak. Clone size, where shown, is once, few, many, or a class for clones that have expanded.

>-|TRBV7-9|TRBJ1-1|TRBD1
CASSDRVNTEAFF
TGTGCCAGCAGCGACAGGGTGAACACTGAAGCTTTCTTT
>once|TRBV9|TRBJ2-1|TRBD2
CASSARLAGPLGEFF
TGTGCCAGCAGCGCCCGACTAGCGGGCCCCCTAGGGGAGTTCTTC
>-|TRBV28|TRBJ1-1|TRBD1
CASSLRSGGKNEAFF
TGTGCCAGCAGTCTCCGATCAGGGGGGAAGAATGAAGCTTTCTTT
>-|TRBV4-1|TRBJ2-1|-
CASSLPERIYNEQFF
TGCGCCAGCAGCCTCCCGGAGCGGATCTACAATGAGCAGTTCTTC
>-|TRBV4-2|TRBJ2-4|-
CASSLFGGGINIQYF
TGTGCCAGCAGCCTATTCGGAGGGGGTATCAACATTCAGTACTTC
>-|TRBV28|TRBJ2-3|TRBD2
CASSPRTSGDTDTQYF
TGTGCCAGCAGCCCGAGGACTAGCGGGGACACAGATACGCAGTATTTT
>-|TRBV19|TRBJ2-2|TRBD2
CASSKIIIAGGPQRELFF
TGTGCCAGTAGTAAAATAATCATAGCGGGAGGGCCGCAGAGGGAGCTGTTTTTT
>-|TRBV7-2|TRBJ2-1|-
CASRLTGFSYNEQFF
TGTGCCAGCCGCCTGACAGGTTTCTCCTACAATGAGCAGTTCTTC
>-|TRBV19|TRBJ2-5|-
CASSRVGETQYF
TGTGCCAGTAGTAGGGTAGGGGAGACCCAGTACTTC
>-|TRBV7-9|TRBJ2-3|TRBD2
CASSRPGLASDTQYF
TGTGCCAGCAGCCGACCGGGACTAGCTTCGGATACGCAGTATTTT
>-|TRBV7-2|TRBJ2-1|-
CASSLEDSQFF
TGTGCCAGCAGCTTAGAGGACTCCCAGTTCTTC
>-|TRBV6-5|TRBJ1-3|TRBD1
CASSLLQGHSGNTIYF
TGTGCCAGCAGTTTGTTACAGGGGCACTCTGGAAACACCATATATTTT
>-|TRBV7-2|TRBJ2-1|TRBD2
CASSLALADSYNEQFF
TGTGCCAGCAGCTTAGCCCTAGCGGATTCCTACAATGAGCAGTTCTTC
>-|TRBV6-5|TRBJ1-1|-
CASSYGDPYYTEAFF
TGTGCCAGCAGTTACGGGGACCCATACTACACTGAAGCTTTCTTT
>once|TRBV5-1|TRBJ2-3|TRBD1
CASSSGQGATDTQYF
TGCGCCAGCAGCTCTGGACAGGGGGCCACAGATACGCAGTATTTT
>-|TRBV30|TRBJ2-7|TRBD2
CAWSPGLAGGNYEQYF
TGTGCCTGGAGTCCCGGACTAGCGGGAGGGAACTACGAGCAGTACTTC
>-|TRBV4-1|TRBJ2-7|TRBD1
CASSQGNRGSLYEQYF
TGCGCCAGCAGCCAAGGAAACAGGGGGAGCCTCTACGAGCAGTACTTC
>-|TRBV13|TRBJ2-7|TRBD1
CASSLGGQGINSGEQYF
TGTGCCAGCAGCTTGGGGGGACAGGGGATTAATTCCGGCGAGCAGTACTTC
>-|TRBV15|TRBJ2-7|TRBD2
CATSRDLLAGVRSYEQYF
TGTGCCACCAGCAGAGATTTACTAGCGGGAGTTCGGTCCTACGAGCAGTACTTC
>-|TRBV6-5|TRBJ1-2|-
CASSRVGGAVGYTF
TGTGCCAGCAGTCGCGTGGGGGGCGCGGTAGGCTACACCTTC
>-|TRBV19|TRBJ2-3|-
CASSISTDTQYF
TGTGCCAGTAGTATCTCGACAGATACGCAGTATTTT
>-|TRBV11-2|TRBJ2-7|-
CASATAYEQYF
TGTGCCAGCGCAACAGCGTACGAGCAGTACTTC
>-|TRBV18|TRBJ2-1|TRBD2
CASSRQTSGSYNEQFF
TGTGCCAGCTCTCGTCAGACTAGCGGCTCCTACAATGAGCAGTTCTTC
>-|TRBV29-1|TRBJ1-5|-
CSVEDIDQPQHF
TGCAGCGTTGAAGATATTGATCAGCCCCAGCATTTT
>-|TRBV7-2|TRBJ2-7|TRBD2
CASSEVAGGEYEQYF
TGTGCCAGCAGCGAAGTGGCCGGGGGGGAATACGAGCAGTACTTC
>-|TRBV7-3|TRBJ2-7|TRBD2
CASSVSTSGLNEQYF
TGTGCCAGCAGCGTTAGTACTAGCGGGCTTAACGAGCAGTACTTC
>-|TRBV27|TRBJ1-2|-
CASRGTGNGGYTF
TGTGCCAGCAGGGGAACAGGGAATGGTGGCTACACCTTC
>-|TRBV11-3|TRBJ2-7|-
CASTRAELNEQYF
TGTGCCAGCACCCGGGCTGAATTGAACGAGCAGTACTTC
>-|TRBV6-5|TRBJ2-7|TRBD1
CASRQGAQQYF
TGTGCCAGCAGGCAGGGGGCGCAGCAGTACTTC
>-|TRBV6-5|TRBJ2-7|TRBD2
CASSKQAGGGNEQYF
TGTGCCAGCAGCAAACAGGCGGGAGGAGGAAACGAGCAGTACTTC
>-|TRBV5-1|TRBJ2-1|-
CASSLVEGRLYNEQFF
TGCGCCAGCAGCTTGGTAGAGGGGCGCCTCTACAATGAGCAGTTCTTC
>-|TRBV4-3|TRBJ2-6|-
CASSRRTARSSGANVLTF
TGCGCCAGCAGCCGCCGGACAGCTCGGTCGTCTGGGGCCAACGTCCTGACTTTC
>-|TRBV7-6|TRBJ1-1|TRBD1
CASSFGTETEAFF
TGTGCCAGCAGCTTCGGGACAGAAACTGAAGCTTTCTTT
>-|TRBV2|TRBJ1-3|TRBD1
CASGFFGTAGNTIYF
TGTGCCAGCGGGTTTTTCGGGACAGCTGGAAACACCATATATTTT
>-|TRBV19|TRBJ2-3|TRBD2
CASRKSGRGDTQYF
TGTGCCAGTAGAAAAAGCGGGAGAGGAGATACGCAGTATTTT
>-|TRBV11-3|TRBJ1-2|TRBD1
CASSSRTGRLSGYTF
TGTGCCAGCAGCTCGAGGACAGGGCGACTCTCTGGCTACACCTTC
>-|TRBV30|TRBJ2-1|-
CAWNRLSYNEQFF
TGTGCCTGGAACAGACTGTCCTACAATGAGCAGTTCTTC
>-|TRBV7-8|TRBJ2-3|-
CASSLGGSRAQYF
TGTGCCAGCAGCTTAGGGGGGTCGCGGGCGCAGTATTTT
>-|TRBV9|TRBJ2-2|-
CASSARGSTGELFF
TGTGCCAGCAGCGCCCGGGGATCTACCGGGGAGCTGTTTTTT
>-|TRBV11-3|TRBJ1-5|-
CASSLGGGNQPQHF
TGTGCCAGCAGCTTAGGGGGTGGCAATCAGCCCCAGCATTTT
>-|TRBV29-1|TRBJ1-1|-
CSVVWADTEAFF
TGCAGCGTTGTGTGGGCGGACACTGAAGCTTTCTTT
>-|TRBV4-2|TRBJ2-7|-
CASSPFPAGRTYEQYF
TGTGCCAGCAGCCCCTTTCCGGCGGGAAGAACCTACGAGCAGTACTTC
>-|TRBV6-6|TRBJ2-3|-
CASSFDGNAQYF
TGTGCCAGCAGTTTCGACGGGAACGCACAGTATTTT
>-|TRBV7-2|TRBJ2-7|-
CASSLDSVYEQYF
TGTGCCAGCAGTTTGGACTCGGTCTACGAGCAGTACTTC
>-|TRBV4-2|TRBJ2-1|TRBD2
CASSQDIAGGPVNEQFF
TGTGCCAGCAGCCAAGATATCGCGGGAGGGCCAGTCAATGAGCAGTTCTTC
>-|TRBV7-2|TRBJ1-2|-
CASSLGGGSYGYTF
TGTGCCAGCAGCTTAGGTGGGGGTAGCTATGGCTACACCTTC
>-|TRBV27|TRBJ1-1|-
CASSPWGVGHRTNTEAFF
TGTGCCAGCTCCCCATGGGGGGTGGGACACCGCACGAACACTGAAGCTTTCTTT
>-|TRBV5-1|TRBJ1-1|-
CASSRDLRTEAFF
TGCGCCAGCAGCCGAGATCTTCGCACTGAAGCTTTCTTT